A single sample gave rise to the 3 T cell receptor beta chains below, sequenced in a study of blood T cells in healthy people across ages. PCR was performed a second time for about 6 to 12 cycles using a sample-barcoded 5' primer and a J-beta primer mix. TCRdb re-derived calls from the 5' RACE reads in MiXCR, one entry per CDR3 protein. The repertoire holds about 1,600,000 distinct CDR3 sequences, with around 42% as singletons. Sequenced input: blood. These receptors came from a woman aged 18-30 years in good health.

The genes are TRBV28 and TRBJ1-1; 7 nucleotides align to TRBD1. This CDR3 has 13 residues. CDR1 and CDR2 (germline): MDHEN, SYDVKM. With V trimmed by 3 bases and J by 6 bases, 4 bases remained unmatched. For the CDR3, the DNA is TGTGCCAGCAGTTTCCCGGGACAGCCTGAAGCTTTCTTT. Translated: CASSFPGQPEAFF.

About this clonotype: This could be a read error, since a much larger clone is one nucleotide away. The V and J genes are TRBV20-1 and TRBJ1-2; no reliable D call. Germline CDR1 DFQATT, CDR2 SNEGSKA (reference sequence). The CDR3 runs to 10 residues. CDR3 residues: CRAGNYGYTF. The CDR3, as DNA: TGCAGGGCTGGGAACTATGGCTACACCTTC.

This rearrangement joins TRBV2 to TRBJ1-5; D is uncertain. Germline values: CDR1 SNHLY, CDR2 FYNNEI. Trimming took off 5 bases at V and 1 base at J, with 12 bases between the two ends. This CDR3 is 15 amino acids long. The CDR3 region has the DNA TGTGCCAGCAGTTCAGATGCCAGCAGCAATCAGCCCCAGCATTTT. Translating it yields CASSSDASSNQPQHF.